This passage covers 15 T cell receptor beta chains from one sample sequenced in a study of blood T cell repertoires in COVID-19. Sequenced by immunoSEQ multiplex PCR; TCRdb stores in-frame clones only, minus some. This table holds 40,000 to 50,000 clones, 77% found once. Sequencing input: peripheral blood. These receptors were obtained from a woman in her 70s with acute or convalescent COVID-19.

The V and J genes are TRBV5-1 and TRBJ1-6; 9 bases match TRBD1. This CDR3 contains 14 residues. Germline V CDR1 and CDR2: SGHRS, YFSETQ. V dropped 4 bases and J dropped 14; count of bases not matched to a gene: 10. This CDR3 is CASSPGQGQVTLHF. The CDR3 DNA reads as TGCGCCAGCAGCCCGGGACAGGGCCAAGTAACCCTCCACTTT.

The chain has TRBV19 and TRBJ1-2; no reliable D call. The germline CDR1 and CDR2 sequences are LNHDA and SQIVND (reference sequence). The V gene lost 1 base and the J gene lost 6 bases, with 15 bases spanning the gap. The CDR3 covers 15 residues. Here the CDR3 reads CASSIGREWSHGYTF. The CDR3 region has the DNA TGTGCCAGTAGTATAGGCCGGGAGTGGAGCCATGGCTACACCTTC.

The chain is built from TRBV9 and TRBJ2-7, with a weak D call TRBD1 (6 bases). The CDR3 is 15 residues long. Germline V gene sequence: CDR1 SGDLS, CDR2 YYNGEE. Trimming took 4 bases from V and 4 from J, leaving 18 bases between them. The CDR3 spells CASSLTEGRGYEQYF. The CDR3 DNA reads TGTGCCAGCAGCCTTACCGAAGGCAGGGGATACGAGCAGTACTTC. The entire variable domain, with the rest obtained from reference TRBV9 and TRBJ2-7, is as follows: DSGVTQTPKHLITATGQRVTLRCSPRSGDLSVYWYQQSLDQGLQFLIQYYNGEERAKGNILERFSAQQFPDLHSELNLSSLELGDSALYFCASSLTEGRGYEQYFGPGTRLTVT.

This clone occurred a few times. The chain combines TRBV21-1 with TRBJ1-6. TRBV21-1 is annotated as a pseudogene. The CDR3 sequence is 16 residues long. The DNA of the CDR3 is TGTGCCAGCAGCAAACGGGGTCCCGGGAACGATTCACCCCTCCACTTT. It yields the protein CASSKRGPGNDSPLHF.

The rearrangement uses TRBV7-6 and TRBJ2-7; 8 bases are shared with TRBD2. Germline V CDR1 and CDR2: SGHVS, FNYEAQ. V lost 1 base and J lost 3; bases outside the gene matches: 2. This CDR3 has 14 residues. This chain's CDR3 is CASSLDGGDYEQYF. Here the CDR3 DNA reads TGTGCCAGCAGCTTAGACGGGGGGGACTACGAGCAGTACTTC.

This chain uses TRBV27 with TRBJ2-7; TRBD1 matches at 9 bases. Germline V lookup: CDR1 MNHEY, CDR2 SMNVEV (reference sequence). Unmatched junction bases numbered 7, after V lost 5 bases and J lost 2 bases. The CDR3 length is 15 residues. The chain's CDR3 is CASSLTGTGTYEQYF. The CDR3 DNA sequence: TGTGCCAGCAGTCTCACCGGGACAGGGACCTACGAGCAGTACTTC.

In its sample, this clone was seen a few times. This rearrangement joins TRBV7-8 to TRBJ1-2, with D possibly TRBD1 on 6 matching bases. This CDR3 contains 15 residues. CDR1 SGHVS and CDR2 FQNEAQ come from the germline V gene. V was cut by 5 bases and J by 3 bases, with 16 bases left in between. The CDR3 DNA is TGTGCCAGCAGCCCTGGACAGCCGAGGGACTATGGCTACACCTTC. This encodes CASSPGQPRDYGYTF.

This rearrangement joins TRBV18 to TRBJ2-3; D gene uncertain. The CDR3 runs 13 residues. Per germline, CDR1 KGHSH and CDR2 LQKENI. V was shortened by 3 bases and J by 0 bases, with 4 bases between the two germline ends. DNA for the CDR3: TGTGCCAGCTCACCGACTAGCACAGATACGCAGTATTTT. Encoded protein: CASSPTSTDTQYF.

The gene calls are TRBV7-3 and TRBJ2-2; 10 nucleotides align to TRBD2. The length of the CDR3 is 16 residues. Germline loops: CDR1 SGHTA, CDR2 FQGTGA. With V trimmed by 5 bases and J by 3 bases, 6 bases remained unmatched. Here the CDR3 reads CASSISSGSDTGELFF. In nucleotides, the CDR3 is TGTGCCAGCAGCATCTCTAGCGGGAGCGACACCGGGGAGCTGTTTTTT.

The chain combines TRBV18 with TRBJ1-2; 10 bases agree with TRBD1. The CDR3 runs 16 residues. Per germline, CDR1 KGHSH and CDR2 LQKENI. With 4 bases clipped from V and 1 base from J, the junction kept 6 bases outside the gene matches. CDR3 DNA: TGTGCCAGCTCACTCGGACAGGGGGACCTTAACTATGGCTACACCTTC. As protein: CASSLGQGDLNYGYTF.

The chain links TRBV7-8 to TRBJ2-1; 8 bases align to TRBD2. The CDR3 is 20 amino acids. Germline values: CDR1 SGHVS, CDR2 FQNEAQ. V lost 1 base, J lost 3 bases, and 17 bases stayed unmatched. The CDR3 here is CASSLVPTSGLAGLYNEQFF. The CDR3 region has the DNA TGTGCCAGCAGCTTAGTACCTACTAGCGGTTTGGCCGGTCTCTACAATGAGCAGTTCTTC.

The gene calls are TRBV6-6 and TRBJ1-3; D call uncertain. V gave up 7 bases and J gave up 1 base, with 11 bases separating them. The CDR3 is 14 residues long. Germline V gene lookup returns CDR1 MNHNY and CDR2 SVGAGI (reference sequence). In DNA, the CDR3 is TGTGCCAGCAACCCCAGTCTGTCTGGAAACACCATATATTTT. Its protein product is CASNPSLSGNTIYF.

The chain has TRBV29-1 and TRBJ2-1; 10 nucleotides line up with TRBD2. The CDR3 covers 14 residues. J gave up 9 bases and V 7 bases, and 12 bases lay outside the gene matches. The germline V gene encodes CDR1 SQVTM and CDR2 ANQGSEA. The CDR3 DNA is TGCAGCGCCGCCATGGTAGCGGGAGGAATTGAGCAGTTCTTC. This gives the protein CSAAMVAGGIEQFF.

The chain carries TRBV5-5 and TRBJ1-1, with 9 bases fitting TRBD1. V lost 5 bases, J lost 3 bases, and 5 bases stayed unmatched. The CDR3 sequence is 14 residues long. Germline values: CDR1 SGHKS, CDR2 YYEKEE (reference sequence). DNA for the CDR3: TGTGCCAGCAGTAGACAGGGGGACGACACTGAAGCTTTCTTT. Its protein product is CASSRQGDDTEAFF.

CDR3 sequence reads: CASNPQLAGGYEQYF. CDR3 sequence (DNA): TGTGCCAGCAACCCTCAGCTGGCAGGGGGCTACGAGCAGTACTTC. The chain combines TRBV7-2 with TRBJ2-7, with 7 bases aligning to TRBD1. J gave up 3 bases and V 7 bases, and 12 bases lay outside the gene matches. CDR1 and CDR2 from the germline V gene are SGHTA and FQGNSA. This CDR3 spans 15 amino acids.